The rows below give T cell receptor beta chains drawn from one sample of a study of shared clonotypes between healthy human individuals. The repertoire was sequenced with immunoSEQ multiplex PCR; TCRdb's copy has only in-frame clones and lacks some. The table lists fewer than 2.5 million clones, over 85% of them singletons. Sequencing input: naive CD4+ T cells from PBMCs. The receptors were gathered from a man younger than 35 in good health. Some clones in this sample may be carry-over from other donors' samples. Each CDR3 is given with its conserved first and last residue. A D gene is named only where the DNA matches it firmly. Not every row has a clone size; where given, it reads once, few, many or a size class.

TRBD1 | TRBJ2-7 | TRBV18 | NA | 14 | TGTGCCAGCTCACCACCGGGACAGCCGTACGAGCAGTACTTC | CASSPPGQPYEQYF
TRBD1 | TRBJ1-2 | TRBV9 | once | 19 | TGTGCCAGCAGCGCCAGCAAGATGGGGGGACAGGGGATAGACTATGGCTACACCTTC | CASSASKMGGQGIDYGYTF
TRBD2 | TRBJ2-3 | TRBV28 | once | 18 | TGTGCCAGCAGTCCGAACGCGGGGACTAGCGGGAGTGGAGATACGCAGTATTTT | CASSPNAGTSGSGDTQYF
NA | TRBJ2-7 | TRBV5-5 | NA | 15 | TGTGCCAGCAGCATTCGTCACAGGGATCCCTACGAGCAGTACTTC | CASSIRHRDPYEQYF
NA | TRBJ2-5 | TRBV6-6 | NA | 12 | TGTGCCAGCAAAAATGGACCCCTAGAGGAGTACTTC | CASKNGPLEEYF
NA | TRBJ2-7 | TRBV5-1 | NA | 15 | TGCGCCAGCAGCCTCCTTTCTGGGATCTCCTACGAGCAGTACTTC | CASSLLSGISYEQYF
NA | TRBJ2-1 | TRBV7-9 | NA | 13 | TGTGCCAGCAGCTCCGGGGCCCTGGATGAGCAGTTCTTC | CASSSGALDEQFF
NA | TRBJ1-5 | TRBV6-5 | NA | 14 | TGTGCCAGCAGTTACATCGGCCCTTATCAGCCCCAGCATTTT | CASSYIGPYQPQHF
TRBD1 | TRBJ1-2 | TRBV18 | NA | 14 | TGTGCCAGCTCACCAGTACAGGGGGCAAGAGGCTACACCTTC | CASSPVQGARGYTF
TRBD2 | TRBJ2-3 | TRBV5-1 | NA | 16 | TGCGCCAGCAGCTTGGCAGTGACTAGCGGGATGGATACGCAGTATTTT | CASSLAVTSGMDTQYF
NA | TRBJ1-3 | TRBV7-2 | NA | 12 | TGTGCCAGCAGCTTAGTCGTAAACACCATATATTTT | CASSLVVNTIYF
NA | TRBJ1-5 | TRBV4-1 | NA | 15 | TGCGCCAGCAGCCGCCCCGGGGCGAGCAATCAGCCCCAGCATTTT | CASSRPGASNQPQHF
NA | TRBJ2-1 | TRBV19 | NA | 13 | TGTGCCAGTAGTATCTCAGGGAACAATGAGCAGTTCTTC | CASSISGNNEQFF
NA | TRBJ2-5 | TRBV6-5 | NA | 13 | TGTGCCAGCAGACTCAGGGATTTAGGGACCCAGTACTTC | CASRLRDLGTQYF